This T cell receptor (beta chain) was found in a study of OX40 agonist ivuxolimab in advanced cancers. Some clones are missing from TCRdb's copy, which holds only in-frame ones; the method was immunoSEQ multiplex PCR. This repertoire shows 15,000 or so clones, about 75% found once; its top ten account for over 30%. CDR3 length: 14 residues. Deletions cut 0 bases from V and 0 bases from J, with 7 bases between. CDR1 and CDR2 from the germline V gene are SGHDT and YYEEEE. This clonotype was obtained from an adult with an advanced solid tumor such as melanoma, head and neck, liver or kidney cancer. Sequencing used CD4+ or CD8+ T cells sorted from blood, obtained in a trial of the OX40 agonist ivuxolimab. The chain employs TRBV5-6 and TRBJ2-7; D not certain. The CDR3 is CASSLEGSSYEQYF. The CDR3 DNA reads TGTGCCAGCAGCTTGGAAGGTAGCTCCTACGAGCAGTACTTC. Variable domain in full (rest from reference TRBV5-6 and TRBJ2-7): DAGVTQSPTHLIKTRGQQVTLRCSPKSGHDTVSWYQQALGQGPQFIFQYYEEEERQRGNFPDRFSGHQFPNYSSELNVNALLLGDSALYLCASSLEGSSYEQYFGPGTRLTVT.